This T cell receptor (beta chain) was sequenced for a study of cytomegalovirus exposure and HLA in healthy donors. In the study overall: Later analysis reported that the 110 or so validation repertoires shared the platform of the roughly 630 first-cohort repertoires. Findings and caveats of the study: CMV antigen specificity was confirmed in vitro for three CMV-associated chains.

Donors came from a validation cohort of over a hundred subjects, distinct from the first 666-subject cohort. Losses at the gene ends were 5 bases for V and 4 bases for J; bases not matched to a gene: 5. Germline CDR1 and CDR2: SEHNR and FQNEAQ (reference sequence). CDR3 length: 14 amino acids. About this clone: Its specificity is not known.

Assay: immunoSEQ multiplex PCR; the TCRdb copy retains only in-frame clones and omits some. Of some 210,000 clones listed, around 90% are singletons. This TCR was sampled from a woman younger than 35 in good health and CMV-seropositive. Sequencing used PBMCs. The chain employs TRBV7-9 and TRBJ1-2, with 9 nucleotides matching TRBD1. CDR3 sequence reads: CASSPETGGYGYTF. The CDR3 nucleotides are TGTGCCAGCAGCCCAGAGACAGGGGGCTATGGCTACACCTTC. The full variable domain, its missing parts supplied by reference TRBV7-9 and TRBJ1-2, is DTGVSQNPRHKITKRGQNVTFRCDPISEHNRLYWYRQTLGQGPEFLTYFQNEAQLEKSRLLSDRFSAERPKGSFSTLEIQRTEQGDSAMYLCASSPETGGYGYTFGSGTRLTVV.